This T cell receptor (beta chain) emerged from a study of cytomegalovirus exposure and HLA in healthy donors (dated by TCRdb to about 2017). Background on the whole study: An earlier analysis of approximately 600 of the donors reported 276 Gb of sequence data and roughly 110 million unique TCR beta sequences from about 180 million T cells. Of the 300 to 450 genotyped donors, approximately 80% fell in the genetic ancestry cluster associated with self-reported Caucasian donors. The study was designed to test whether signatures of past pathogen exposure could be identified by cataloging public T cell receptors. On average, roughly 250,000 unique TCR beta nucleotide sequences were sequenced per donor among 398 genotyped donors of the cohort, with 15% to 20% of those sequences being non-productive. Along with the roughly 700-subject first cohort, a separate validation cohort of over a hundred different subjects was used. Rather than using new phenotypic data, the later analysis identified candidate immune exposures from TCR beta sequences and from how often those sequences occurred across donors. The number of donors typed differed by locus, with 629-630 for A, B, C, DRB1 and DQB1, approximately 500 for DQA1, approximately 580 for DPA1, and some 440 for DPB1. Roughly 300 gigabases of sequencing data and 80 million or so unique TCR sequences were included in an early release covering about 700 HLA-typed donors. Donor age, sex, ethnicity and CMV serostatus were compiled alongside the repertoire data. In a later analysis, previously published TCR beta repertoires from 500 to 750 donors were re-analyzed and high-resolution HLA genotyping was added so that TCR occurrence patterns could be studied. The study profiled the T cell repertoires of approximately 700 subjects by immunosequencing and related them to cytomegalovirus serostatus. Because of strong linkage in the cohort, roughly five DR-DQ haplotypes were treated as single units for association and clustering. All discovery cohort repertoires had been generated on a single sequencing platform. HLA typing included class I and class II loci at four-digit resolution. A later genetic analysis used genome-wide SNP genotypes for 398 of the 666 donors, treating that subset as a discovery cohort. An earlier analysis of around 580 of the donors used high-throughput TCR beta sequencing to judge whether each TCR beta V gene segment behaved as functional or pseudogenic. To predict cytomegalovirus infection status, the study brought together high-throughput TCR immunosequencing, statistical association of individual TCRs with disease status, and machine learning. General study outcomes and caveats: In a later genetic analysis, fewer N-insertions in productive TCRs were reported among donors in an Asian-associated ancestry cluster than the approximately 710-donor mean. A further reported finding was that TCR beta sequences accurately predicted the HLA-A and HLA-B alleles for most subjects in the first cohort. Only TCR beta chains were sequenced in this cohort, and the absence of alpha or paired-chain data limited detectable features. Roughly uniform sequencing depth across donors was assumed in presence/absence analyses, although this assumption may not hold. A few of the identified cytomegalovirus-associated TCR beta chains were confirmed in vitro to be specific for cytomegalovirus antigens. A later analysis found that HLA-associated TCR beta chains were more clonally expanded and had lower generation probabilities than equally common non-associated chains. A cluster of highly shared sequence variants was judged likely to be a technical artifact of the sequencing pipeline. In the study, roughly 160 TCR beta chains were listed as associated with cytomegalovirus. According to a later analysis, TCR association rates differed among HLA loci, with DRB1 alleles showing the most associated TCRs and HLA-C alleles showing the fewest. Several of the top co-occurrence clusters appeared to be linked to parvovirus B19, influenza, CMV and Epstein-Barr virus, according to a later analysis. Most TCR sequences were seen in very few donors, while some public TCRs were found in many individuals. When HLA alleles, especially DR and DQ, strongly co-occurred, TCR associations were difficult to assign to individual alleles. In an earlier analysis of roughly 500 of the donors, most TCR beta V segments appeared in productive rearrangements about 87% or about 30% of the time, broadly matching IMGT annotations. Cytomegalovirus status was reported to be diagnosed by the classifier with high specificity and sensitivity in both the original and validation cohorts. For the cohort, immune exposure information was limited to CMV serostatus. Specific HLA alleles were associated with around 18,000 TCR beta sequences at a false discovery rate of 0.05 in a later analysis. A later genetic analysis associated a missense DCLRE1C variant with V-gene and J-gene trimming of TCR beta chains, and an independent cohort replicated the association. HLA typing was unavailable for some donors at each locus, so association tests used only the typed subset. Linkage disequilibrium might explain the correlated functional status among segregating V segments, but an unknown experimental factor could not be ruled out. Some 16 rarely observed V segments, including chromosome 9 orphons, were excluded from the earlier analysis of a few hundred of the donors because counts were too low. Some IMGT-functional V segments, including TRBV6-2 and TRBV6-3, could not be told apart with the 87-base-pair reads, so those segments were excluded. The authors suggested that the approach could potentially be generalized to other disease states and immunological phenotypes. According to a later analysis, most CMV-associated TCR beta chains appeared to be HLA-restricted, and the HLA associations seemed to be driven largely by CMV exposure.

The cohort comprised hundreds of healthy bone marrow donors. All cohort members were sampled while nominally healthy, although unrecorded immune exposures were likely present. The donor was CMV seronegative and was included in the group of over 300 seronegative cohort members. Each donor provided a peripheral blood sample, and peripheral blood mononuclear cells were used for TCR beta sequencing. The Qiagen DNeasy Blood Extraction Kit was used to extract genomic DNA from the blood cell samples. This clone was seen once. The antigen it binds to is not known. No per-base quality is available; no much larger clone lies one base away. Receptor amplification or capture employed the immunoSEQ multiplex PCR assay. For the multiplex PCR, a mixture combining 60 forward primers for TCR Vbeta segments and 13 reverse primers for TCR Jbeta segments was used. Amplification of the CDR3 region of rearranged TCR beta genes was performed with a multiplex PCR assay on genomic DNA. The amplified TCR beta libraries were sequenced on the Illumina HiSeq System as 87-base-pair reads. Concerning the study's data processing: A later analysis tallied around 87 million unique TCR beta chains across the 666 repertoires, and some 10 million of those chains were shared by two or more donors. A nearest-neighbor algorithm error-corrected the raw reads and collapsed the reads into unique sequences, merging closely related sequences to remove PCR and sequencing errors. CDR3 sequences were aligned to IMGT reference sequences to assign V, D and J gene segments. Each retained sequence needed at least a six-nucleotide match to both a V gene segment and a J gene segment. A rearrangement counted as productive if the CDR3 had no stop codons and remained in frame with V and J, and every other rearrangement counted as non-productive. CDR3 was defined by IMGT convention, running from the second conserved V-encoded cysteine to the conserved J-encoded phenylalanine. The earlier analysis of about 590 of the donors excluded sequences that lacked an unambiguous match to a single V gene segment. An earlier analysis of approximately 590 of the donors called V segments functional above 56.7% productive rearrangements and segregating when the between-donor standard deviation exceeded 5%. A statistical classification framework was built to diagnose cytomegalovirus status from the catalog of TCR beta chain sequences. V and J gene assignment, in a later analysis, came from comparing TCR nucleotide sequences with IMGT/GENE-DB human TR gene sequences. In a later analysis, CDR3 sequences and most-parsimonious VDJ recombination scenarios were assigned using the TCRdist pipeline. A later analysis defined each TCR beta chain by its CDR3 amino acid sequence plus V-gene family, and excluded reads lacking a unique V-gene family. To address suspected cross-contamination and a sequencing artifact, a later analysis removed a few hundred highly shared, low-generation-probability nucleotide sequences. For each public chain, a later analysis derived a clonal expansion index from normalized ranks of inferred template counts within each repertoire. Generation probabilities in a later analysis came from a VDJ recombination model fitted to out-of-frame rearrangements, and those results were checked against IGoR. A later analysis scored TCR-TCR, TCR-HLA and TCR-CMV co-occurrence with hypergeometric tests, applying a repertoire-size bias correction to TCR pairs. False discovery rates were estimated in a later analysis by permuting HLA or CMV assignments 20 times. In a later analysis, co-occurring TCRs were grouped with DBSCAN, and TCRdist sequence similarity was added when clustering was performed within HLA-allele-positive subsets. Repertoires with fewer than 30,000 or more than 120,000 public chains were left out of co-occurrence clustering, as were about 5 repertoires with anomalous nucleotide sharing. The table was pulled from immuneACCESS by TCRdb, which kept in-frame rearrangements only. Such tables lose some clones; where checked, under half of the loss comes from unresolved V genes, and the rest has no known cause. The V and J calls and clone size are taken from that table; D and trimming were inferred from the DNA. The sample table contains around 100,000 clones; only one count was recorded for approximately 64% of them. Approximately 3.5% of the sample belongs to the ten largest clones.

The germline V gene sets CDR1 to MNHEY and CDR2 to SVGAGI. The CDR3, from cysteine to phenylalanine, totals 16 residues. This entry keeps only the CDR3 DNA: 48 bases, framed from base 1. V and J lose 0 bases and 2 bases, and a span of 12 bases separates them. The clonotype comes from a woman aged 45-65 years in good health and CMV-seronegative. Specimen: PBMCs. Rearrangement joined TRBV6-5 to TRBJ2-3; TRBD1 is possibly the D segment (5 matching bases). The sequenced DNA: TGTGCCAGCAGTTACTCGGGGCAGCTGAACACAGATACGCAGTATTTT. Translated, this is CASSYSGQLNTDTQYF.